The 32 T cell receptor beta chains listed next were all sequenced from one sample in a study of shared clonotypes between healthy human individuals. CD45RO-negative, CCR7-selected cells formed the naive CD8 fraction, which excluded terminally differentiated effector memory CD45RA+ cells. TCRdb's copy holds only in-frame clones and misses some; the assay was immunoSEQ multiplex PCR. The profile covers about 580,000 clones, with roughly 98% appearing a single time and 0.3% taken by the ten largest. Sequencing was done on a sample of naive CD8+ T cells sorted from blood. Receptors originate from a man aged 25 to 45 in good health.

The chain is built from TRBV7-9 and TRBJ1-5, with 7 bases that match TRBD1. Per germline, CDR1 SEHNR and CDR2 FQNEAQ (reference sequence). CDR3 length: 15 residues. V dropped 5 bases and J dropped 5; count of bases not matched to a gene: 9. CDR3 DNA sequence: TGTGCCAGCAGCGCCTCGGACAGGTGGGATCAGCCCCAGCATTTT. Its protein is CASSASDRWDQPQHF.

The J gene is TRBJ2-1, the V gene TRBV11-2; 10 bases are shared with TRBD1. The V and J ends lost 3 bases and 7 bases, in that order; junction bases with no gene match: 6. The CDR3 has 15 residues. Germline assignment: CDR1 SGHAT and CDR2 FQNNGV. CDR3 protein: CASSFSGTGVNEQFF. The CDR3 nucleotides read TGTGCCAGCAGCTTTTCCGGGACAGGGGTAAATGAGCAGTTCTTC. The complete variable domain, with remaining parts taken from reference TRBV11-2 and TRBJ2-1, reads EAGVAQSPRYKIIEKRQSVAFWCNPISGHATLYWYQQILGQGPKLLIQFQNNGVVDDSQLPKDRFSAERLKGVDSTLKIQPAKLEDSAVYLCASSFSGTGVNEQFFGPGTRLTVL.

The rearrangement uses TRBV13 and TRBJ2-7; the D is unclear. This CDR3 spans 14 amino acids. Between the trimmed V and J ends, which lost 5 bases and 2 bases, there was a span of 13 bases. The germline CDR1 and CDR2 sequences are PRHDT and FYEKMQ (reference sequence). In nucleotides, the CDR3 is TGTGCCAGCAGCCCCCGATCGATGACCTACGAGCAGTACTTC. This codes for CASSPRSMTYEQYF.

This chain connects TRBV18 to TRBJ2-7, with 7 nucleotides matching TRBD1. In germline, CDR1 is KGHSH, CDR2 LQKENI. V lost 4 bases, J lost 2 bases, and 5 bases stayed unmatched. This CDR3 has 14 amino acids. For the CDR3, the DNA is TGTGCCAGCTCACAAAGGGACAGCCCCTACGAGCAGTACTTC. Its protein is CASSQRDSPYEQYF. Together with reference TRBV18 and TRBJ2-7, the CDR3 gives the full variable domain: NAGVMQNPRHLVRRRGQEARLRCSPMKGHSHVYWYRQLPEEGLKFMVYLQKENIIDESGMPKERFSAEFPKEGPSILRIQQVVRGDSAAYFCASSQRDSPYEQYFGPGTRLTVT.

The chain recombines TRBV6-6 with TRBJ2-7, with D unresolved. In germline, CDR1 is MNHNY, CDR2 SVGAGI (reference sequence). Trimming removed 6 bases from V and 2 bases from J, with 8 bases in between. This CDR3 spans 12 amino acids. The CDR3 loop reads CASRALTYEQYF. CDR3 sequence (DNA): TGTGCCAGCAGGGCCCTTACCTACGAGCAGTACTTC.

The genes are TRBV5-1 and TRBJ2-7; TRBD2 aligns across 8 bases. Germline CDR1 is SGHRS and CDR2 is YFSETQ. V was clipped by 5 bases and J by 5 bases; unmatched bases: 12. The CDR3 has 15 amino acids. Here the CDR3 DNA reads TGCGCCAGCAGAGGTAGTAGCGGGATTGTCGACGAGCAGTACTTC. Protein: CASRGSSGIVDEQYF.

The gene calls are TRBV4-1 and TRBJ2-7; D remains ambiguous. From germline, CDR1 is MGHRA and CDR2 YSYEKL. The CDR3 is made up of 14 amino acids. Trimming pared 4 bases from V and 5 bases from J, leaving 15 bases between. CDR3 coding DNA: TGCGCCAGCAGCCTAATAGGGCAAGGCGACGAGCAGTACTTC. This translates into CASSLIGQGDEQYF.

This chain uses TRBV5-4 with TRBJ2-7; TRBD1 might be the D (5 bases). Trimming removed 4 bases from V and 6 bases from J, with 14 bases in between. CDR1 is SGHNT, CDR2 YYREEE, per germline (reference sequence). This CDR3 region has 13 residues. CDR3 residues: CASSPKGHFEQYF. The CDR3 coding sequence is TGTGCCAGCAGCCCCAAAGGACACTTCGAGCAGTACTTC.

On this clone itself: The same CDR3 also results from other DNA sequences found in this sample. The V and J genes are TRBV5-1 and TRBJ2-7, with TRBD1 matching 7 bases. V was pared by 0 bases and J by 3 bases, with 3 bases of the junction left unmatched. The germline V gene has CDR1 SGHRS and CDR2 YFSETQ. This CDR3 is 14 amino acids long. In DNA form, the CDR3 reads TGCGCCAGCAGCTTGGGACAGGGAGACTACGAGCAGTACTTC. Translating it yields CASSLGQGDYEQYF.

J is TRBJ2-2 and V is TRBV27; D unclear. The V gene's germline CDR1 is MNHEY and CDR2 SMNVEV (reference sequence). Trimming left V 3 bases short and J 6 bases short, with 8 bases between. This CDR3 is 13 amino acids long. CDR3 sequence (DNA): TGTGCCAGCAGTTTGGGTTCCGCCGGGGAGCTGTTTTTT. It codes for CASSLGSAGELFF.

The CDR3 spells CASSQALAGEEADTQYF. DNA for the CDR3: TGCGCCAGCAGCCAAGCTTTAGCGGGAGAGGAGGCAGATACGCAGTATTTT. The chain employs TRBV4-1 and TRBJ2-3, with 9 bases that match TRBD2. V lost 1 base, J lost 4 bases, and 9 bases stayed unmatched. This CDR3 comprises 17 residues. Per the germline V gene, CDR1 is MGHRA and CDR2 is YSYEKL.

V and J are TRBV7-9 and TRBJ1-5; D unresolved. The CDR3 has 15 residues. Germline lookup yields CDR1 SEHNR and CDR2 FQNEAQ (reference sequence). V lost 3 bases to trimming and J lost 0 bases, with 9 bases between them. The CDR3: CASSFDNFSNQPQHF. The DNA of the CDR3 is TGTGCCAGCAGCTTCGACAACTTTAGCAATCAGCCCCAGCATTTT.

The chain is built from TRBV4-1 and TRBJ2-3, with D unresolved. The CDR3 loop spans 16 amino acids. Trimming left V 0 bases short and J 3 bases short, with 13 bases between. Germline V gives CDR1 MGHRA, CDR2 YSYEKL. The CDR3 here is CASSQDRSYRTDTQYF. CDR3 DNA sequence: TGCGCCAGCAGCCAAGACAGATCCTACAGAACAGATACGCAGTATTTT.

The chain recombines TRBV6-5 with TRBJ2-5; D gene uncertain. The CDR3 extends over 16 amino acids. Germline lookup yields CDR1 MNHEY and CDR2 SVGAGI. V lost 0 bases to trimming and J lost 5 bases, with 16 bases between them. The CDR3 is CASSYSPGSNWETQYF. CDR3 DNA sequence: TGTGCCAGCAGTTACTCGCCGGGTAGTAACTGGGAGACCCAGTACTTC.

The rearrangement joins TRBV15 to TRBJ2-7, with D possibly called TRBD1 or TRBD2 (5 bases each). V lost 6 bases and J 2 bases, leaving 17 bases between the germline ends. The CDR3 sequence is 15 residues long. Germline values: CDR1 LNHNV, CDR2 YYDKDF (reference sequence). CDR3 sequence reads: CATSHAGTETYEQYF. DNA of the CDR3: TGTGCCACCAGTCATGCCGGGACGGAGACCTACGAGCAGTACTTC.

The CDR3: CASSLGRDRVGTGELFF. The CDR3 nucleotides read TGTGCCAGCAGCTTAGGCCGGGACAGGGTGGGGACCGGGGAGCTGTTTTTT. The V gene is TRBV11-1, the J gene TRBJ2-2; 9 nucleotides agree with TRBD1. CDR1 SGHAT and CDR2 FQDESV come from the germline V gene (reference sequence). The CDR3 totals 17 residues. V was pared by 1 base and J by 5 bases, with 8 bases of the junction left unmatched.

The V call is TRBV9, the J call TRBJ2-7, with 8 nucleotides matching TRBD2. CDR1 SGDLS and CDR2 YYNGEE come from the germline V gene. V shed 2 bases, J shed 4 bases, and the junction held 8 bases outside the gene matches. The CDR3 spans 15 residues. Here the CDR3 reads CASSVYREGRYEQYF. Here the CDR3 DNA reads TGTGCCAGCAGCGTGTACCGGGAGGGCCGTTACGAGCAGTACTTC.

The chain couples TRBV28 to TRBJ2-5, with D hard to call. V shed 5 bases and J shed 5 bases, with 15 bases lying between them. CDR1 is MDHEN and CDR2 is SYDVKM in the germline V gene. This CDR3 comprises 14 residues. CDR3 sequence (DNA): TGTGCCAGCAGTGCACTCGGTTTAGAGGAGACCCAGTACTTC. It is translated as CASSALGLEETQYF.

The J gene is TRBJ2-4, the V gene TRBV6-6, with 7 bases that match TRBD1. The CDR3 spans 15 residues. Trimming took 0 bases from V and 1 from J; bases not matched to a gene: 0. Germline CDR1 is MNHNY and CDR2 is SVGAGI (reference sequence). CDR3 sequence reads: CASSYSGQAKNIQYF. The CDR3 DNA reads TGTGCCAGCAGTTACTCGGGACAGGCCAAAAACATTCAGTACTTC.

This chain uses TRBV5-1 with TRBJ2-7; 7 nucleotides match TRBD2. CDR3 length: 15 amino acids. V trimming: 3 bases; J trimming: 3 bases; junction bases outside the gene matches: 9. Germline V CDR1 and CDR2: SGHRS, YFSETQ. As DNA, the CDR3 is TGCGCCAGCAGCTCCTCCTCCGGACTAGACTACGAGCAGTACTTC. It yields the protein CASSSSSGLDYEQYF.

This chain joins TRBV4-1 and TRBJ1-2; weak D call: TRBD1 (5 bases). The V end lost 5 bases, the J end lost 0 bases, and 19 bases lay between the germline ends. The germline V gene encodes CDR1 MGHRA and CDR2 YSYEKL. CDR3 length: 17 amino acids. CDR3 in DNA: TGCGCCAGCAGCTCAGAGAGGGGCTCGACAACTAACTATGGCTACACCTTC. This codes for CASSSERGSTTNYGYTF.

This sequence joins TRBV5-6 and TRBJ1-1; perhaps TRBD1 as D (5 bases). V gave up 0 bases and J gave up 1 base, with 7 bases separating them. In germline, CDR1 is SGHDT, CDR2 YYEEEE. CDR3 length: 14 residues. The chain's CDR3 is CASSLARANTEAFF. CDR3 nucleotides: TGTGCCAGCAGCTTGGCCAGGGCGAACACTGAAGCTTTCTTT.

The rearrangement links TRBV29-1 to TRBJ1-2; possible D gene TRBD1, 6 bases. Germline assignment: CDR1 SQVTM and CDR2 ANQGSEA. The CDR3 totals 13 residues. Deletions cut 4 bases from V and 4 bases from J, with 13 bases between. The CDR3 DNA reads TGCAGCGTTGGCCCCAACAGGGCCTATGGCTACACCTTC. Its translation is CSVGPNRAYGYTF.

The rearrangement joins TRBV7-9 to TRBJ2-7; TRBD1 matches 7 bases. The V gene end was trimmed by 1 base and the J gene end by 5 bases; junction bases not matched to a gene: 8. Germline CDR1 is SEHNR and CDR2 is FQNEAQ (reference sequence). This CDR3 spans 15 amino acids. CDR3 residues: CASSLVQQGLDEQYF. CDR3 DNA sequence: TGTGCCAGCAGCTTAGTTCAACAGGGGCTCGACGAGCAGTACTTC. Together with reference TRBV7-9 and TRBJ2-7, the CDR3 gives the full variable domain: DTGVSQNPRHKITKRGQNVTFRCDPISEHNRLYWYRQTLGQGPEFLTYFQNEAQLEKSRLLSDRFSAERPKGSFSTLEIQRTEQGDSAMYLCASSLVQQGLDEQYFGPGTRLTVT.

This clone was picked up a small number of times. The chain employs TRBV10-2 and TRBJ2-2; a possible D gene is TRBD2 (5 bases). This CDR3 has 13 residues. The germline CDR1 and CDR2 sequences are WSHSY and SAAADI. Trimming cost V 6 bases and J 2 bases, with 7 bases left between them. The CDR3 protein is CASRLVNTGELFF. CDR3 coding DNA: TGCGCCAGCAGACTAGTCAACACCGGGGAGCTGTTTTTT.

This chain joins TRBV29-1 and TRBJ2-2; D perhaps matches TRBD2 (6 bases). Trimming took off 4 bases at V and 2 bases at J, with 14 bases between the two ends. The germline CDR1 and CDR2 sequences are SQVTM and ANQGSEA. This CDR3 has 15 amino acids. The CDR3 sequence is CSVVPQRVNTGELFF. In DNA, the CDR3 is TGCAGCGTTGTACCCCAGCGGGTAAACACCGGGGAGCTGTTTTTT.

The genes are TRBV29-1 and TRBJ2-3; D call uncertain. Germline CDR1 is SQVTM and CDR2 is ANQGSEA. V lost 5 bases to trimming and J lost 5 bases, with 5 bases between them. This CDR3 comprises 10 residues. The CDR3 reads CSVSIDTQYF. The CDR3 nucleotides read TGCAGCGTTTCTATAGATACGCAGTATTTT.

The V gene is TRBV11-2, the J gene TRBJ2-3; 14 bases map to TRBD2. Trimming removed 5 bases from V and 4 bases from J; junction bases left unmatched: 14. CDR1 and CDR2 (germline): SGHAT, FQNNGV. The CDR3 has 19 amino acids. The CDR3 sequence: CASSPYNPGLAGGADTQYF. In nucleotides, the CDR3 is TGTGCCAGCAGCCCGTATAACCCTGGACTAGCGGGAGGCGCAGATACGCAGTATTTT.

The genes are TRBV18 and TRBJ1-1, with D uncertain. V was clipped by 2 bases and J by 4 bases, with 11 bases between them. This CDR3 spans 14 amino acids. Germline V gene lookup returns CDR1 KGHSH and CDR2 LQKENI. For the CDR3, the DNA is TGTGCCAGCTCACCAGTCTCAAGTTCCACTGAAGCTTTCTTT. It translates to CASSPVSSSTEAFF.

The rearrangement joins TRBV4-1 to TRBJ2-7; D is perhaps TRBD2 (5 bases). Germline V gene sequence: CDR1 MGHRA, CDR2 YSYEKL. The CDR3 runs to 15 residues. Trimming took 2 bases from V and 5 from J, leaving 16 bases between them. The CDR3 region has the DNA TGCGCCAGCAGCCAAAACCCGGTGCTGAGGGACGAGCAGTACTTC. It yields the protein CASSQNPVLRDEQYF.

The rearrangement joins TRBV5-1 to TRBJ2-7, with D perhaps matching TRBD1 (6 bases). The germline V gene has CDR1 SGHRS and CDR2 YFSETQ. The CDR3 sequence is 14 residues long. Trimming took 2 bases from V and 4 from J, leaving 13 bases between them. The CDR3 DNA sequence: TGCGCCAGCAGCTTTTTGGGCAGGGGATACGAGCAGTACTTC. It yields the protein CASSFLGRGYEQYF. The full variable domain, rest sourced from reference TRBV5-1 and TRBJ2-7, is KAGVTQTPRYLIKTRGQQVTLSCSPISGHRSVSWYQQTPGQGLQFLFEYFSETQRNKGNFPGRFSGRQFSNSRSEMNVSTLELGDSALYLCASSFLGRGYEQYFGPGTRLTVT.

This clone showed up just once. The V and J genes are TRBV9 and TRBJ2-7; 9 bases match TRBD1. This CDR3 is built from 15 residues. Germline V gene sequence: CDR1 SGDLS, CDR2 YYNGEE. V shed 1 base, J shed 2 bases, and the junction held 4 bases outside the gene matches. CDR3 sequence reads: CASSVSGTGTYEQYF. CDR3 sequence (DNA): TGTGCCAGCAGCGTATCCGGGACAGGGACCTACGAGCAGTACTTC.